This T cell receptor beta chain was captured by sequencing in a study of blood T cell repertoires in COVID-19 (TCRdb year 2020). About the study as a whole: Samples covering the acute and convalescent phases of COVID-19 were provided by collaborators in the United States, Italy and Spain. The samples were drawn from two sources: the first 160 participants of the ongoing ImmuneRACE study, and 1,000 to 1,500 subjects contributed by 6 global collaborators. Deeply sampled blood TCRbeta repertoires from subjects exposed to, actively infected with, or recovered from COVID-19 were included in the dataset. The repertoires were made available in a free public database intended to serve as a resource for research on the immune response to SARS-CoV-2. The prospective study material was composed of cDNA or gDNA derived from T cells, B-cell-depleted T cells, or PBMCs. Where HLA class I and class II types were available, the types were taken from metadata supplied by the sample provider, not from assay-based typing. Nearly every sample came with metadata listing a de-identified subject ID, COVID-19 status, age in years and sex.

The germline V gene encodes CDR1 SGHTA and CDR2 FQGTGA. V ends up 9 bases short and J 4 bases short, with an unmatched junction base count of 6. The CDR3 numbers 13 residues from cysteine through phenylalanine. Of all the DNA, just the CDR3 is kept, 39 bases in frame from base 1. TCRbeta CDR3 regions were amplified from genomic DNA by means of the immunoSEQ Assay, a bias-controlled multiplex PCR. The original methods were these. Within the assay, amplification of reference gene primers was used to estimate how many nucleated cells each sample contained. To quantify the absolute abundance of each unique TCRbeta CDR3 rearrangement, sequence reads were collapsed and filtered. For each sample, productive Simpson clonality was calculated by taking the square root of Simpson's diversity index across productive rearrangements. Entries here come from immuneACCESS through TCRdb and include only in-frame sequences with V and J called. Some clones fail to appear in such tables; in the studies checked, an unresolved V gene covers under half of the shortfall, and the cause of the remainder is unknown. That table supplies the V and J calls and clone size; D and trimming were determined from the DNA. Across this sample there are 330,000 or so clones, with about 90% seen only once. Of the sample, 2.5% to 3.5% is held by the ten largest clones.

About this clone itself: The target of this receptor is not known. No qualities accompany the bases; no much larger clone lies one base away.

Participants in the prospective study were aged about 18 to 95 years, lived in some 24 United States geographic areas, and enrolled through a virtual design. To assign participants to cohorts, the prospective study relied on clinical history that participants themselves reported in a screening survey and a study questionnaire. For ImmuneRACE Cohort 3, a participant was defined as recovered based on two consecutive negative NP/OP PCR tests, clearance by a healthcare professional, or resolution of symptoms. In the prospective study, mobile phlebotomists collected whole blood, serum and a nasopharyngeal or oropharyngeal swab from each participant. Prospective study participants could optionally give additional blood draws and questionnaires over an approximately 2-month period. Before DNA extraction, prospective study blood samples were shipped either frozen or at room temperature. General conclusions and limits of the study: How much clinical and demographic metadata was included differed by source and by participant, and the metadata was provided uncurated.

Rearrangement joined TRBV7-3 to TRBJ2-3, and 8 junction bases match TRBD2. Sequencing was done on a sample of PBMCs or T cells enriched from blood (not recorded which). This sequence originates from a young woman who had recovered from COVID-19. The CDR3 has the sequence CASSLAGADTQYF. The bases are TGTGCCAGTAGCCTAGCGGGTGCAGATACGCAGTATTTT.